This T cell receptor beta chain was captured by sequencing in a study of regulatory T cells in long-lasting Graves disease. The time point denotes: newly diagnosed GD, antithyroid drugs for less than 3 months. Making the TCR library involved RNA that had been extracted from PBMCs. The CDR3 runs to 12 residues. V was shortened by 4 bases and J by 7 bases, with 14 bases between the two germline ends. The germline gives CDR1 SQVTM, CDR2 ANQGSEA. Libraries of TCR beta came from iRepertoire HTBI primers plus Arm-PCR of CDR3 regions. TCRdb re-called the multiplex PCR reads through MiXCR, storing one row per CDR3 protein. This table has 400,000 to 500,000 distinct CDR3 sequences, about 15% appearing once. The data also belong to a second study, concerning T cells in Graves' hyperthyroidism and ophthalmopathy.

This sample comprised peripheral blood mononuclear cells (PBMCs), obtained at new diagnosis, from a patient treated with antithyroid drugs. The gene calls are TRBV29-1 and TRBJ2-7; tentatively, D is TRBD1 (6 bases). The receptor was isolated from a woman under 30 with Graves disease. The CDR3 DNA reads TGCAGCGTTGTACAGGGCAGCGAGGAGCAGTACTTC. Translation: CSVVQGSEEQYF.